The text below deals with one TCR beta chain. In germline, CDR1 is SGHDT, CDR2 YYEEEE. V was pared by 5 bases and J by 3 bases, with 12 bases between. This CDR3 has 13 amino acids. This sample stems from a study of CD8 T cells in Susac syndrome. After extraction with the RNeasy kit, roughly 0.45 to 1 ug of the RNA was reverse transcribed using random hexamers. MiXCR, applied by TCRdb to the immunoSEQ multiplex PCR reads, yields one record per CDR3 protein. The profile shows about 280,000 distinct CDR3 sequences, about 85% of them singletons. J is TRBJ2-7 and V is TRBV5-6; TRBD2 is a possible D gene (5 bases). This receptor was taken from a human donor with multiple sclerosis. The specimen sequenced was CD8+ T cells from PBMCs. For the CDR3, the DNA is TGTGCCAGCAGGTCGGGAAATAGCTACGAGCAGTACTTC. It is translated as CASRSGNSYEQYF.